Presented here are 17 T cell receptor beta chains from one specimen sequenced in a study of blood T cell repertoires in COVID-19. Assay used: immunoSEQ multiplex PCR; TCRdb lists only in-frame clones, some missing. This table holds about 320,000 clones, more than 70% found once. Material for sequencing was peripheral blood. These receptors all come from a woman aged 25-40 years with COVID-19, enrolled during active disease.

The chain carries TRBV29-1 and TRBJ2-7, with 8 nucleotides matching TRBD2. The V and J ends lost 8 bases and 7 bases, in that order; junction bases with no gene match: 19. The germline V gene has CDR1 SQVTM and CDR2 ANQGSEA. The length of the CDR3 is 15 residues. This CDR3 is CSPLLQRGPFSEQYV. CDR3 in DNA: TGCAGCCCTCTCCTTCAGCGGGGGCCGTTCAGTGAGCAGTACGTC.

J is TRBJ2-5 and V is TRBV2, with a weak D call TRBD2 (6 bases). This CDR3 has 11 residues. CDR1 is SNHLY and CDR2 is FYNNEI in the germline V gene. Trimming took 8 bases from V and 14 from J, leaving 18 bases between them. The CDR3 nucleotides read TGTGCCAGCCCCCGGGGACTTCGGCTCTACTTC. This sequence encodes CASPRGLRLYF.

This clone was observed once. This chain joins TRBV11-3 and TRBJ1-1, with D maybe TRBD1 (6 bases). V lost 5 bases and J lost 1, with 11 bases in between. Germline CDR1 SGHNT, CDR2 YENEEA. The CDR3 sequence is 14 residues long. CDR3 sequence reads: CASSNQGGNTEAFF. The DNA of the CDR3 is TGTGCCAGCAGCAATCAAGGGGGGAACACTGAAGCTTTCTTT.

This clone was picked up a small number of times. The V call is TRBV2, the J call TRBJ2-7; 8 nucleotides align to TRBD1. The CDR3 has 13 amino acids. The germline gives CDR1 SNHLY, CDR2 FYNNEI. The V segment lost 6 bases and the J segment 6 bases; nucleotides outside the gene matches: 7. CDR3 coding DNA: TGTGCCAGCAGGCCAGGGGGCTACTCCGAGCAGTACTTC. It translates to CASRPGGYSEQYF.

In this sample, this clone turned up a few times. CDR3 DNA sequence: TGTGCCAGCAGCTTAGCCAGCTCTGGAAACACCATATATTTT. Its translation: CASSLASSGNTIYF. The chain uses TRBV11-2 and TRBJ1-3; D is unresolved. V was trimmed by 1 base and J by 0 bases, leaving 4 bases between them. The CDR3 sequence is 14 residues long. Germline V gives CDR1 SGHAT, CDR2 FQNNGV.

The V call is TRBV5-1, the J call TRBJ1-4; 7 bases fit TRBD1. V lost 5 bases, J lost 4 bases, and 5 bases stayed unmatched. CDR1 is SGHRS, CDR2 YFSETQ, per germline. The CDR3 has 14 amino acids. Written as DNA, the CDR3 is TGCGCCAGCAGAGAGGGGGCCGTTAATGAAAAACTGTTTTTT. This gives the protein CASREGAVNEKLFF.

This chain uses TRBV4-3 with TRBJ1-4, with D possibly being TRBD1 (6 bases). Germline V gene sequence: CDR1 LGHNA, CDR2 YSLEER. V lost 4 bases and J 8 bases, leaving 23 bases between the germline ends. The CDR3 consists of 17 residues. CDR3: CASSPNWGGGGGEKLFF. CDR3 nucleotides: TGCGCCAGCAGCCCCAATTGGGGTGGGGGCGGTGGGGAAAAACTGTTTTTT.

This chain connects TRBV3-1 (or the pseudogene TRBV3-2) to TRBJ1-2; 7 nucleotides line up with TRBD1. CDR3 length: 15 amino acids. Per the germline V gene, CDR1 is LGHDT and CDR2 is YNNKEL (reference sequence). J was trimmed by 4 bases and V by 4 bases; bases with no gene match: 9. The CDR3 coding sequence is TGTGCCAGCAGCCCCAAGCCGACAGGGTTCTATGGCTACACCTTC. Protein sequence: CASSPKPTGFYGYTF.

This rearrangement joins TRBV7-9 to TRBJ2-3, with 11 bases aligning to TRBD2. This CDR3 contains 17 residues. V shed 3 bases, J shed 0 bases, and the junction held 5 bases outside the gene matches. Looked up from germline, CDR1 is SEHNR and CDR2 is FQNEAQ (reference sequence). CDR3 in DNA: TGTGCCAGCAGCTTTAGCCTAGCGGGGGGCAGCACAGATACGCAGTATTTT. Translated, it gives CASSFSLAGGSTDTQYF.

Points on this clone: Other DNA variants within this sample encode the same CDR3. V usage is TRBV19 and J usage is TRBJ1-5, with D tentatively TRBD1 (6 bases). Deletions cut 6 bases from V and 2 bases from J, with 8 bases between. The CDR3 is 13 amino acids. Germline assignment: CDR1 LNHDA and CDR2 SQIVND (reference sequence). The CDR3 loop is CASRTGGNQPQHF. In nucleotides, the CDR3 is TGTGCCAGTAGGACAGGCGGCAATCAGCCCCAGCATTTT.

Turning to this clone: Other DNA variants within this sample encode the same CDR3. The chain uses TRBV27 and TRBJ1-5, with unresolved D. Per the germline V gene, CDR1 is MNHEY and CDR2 is SMNVEV (reference sequence). Trimming stripped 2 bases from V and 4 bases from J, with 9 bases between. The CDR3 is 14 amino acids. CDR3 bases: TGTGCCAGCAGTTTAGGCGGTTCGAATCAGCCCCAGCATTTT. This gives the protein CASSLGGSNQPQHF.

The rearrangement uses TRBV4-1 and TRBJ1-6; TRBD1 aligns across 11 bases. V was pared by 3 bases and J by 10 bases, with 8 bases of the junction left unmatched. This CDR3 spans 16 amino acids. CDR1 is MGHRA and CDR2 is YSYEKL in the germline V gene. CDR3 in amino acids: CASSHIGTGGRSPLHF. The CDR3 DNA reads TGCGCCAGCAGCCATATTGGGACAGGGGGAAGGTCACCCCTCCACTTT.

This sequence joins TRBV10-3 and TRBJ1-5; 9 nucleotides line up with TRBD1. Germline-derived CDR1 and CDR2 are ENHRY and SYGVKD. This CDR3 region has 14 residues. Unmatched junction bases numbered 3, after V lost 8 bases and J lost 1 base. The CDR3: CAIGDRGSNQPQHF. CDR3 coding DNA: TGTGCCATCGGAGACAGGGGGAGCAATCAGCCCCAGCATTTT.

The chain combines TRBV11-2 with TRBJ1-1; maybe TRBD1 (5 bases). The CDR3 loop spans 17 amino acids. Germline assignment: CDR1 SGHAT and CDR2 FQNNGV. V lost 4 bases, J lost 0 bases, and 18 bases lay in between. For the CDR3, the DNA is TGTGCCAGCAGCTCCCCTCCCCCAGCGGGACTGAACACTGAAGCTTTCTTT. This gives the protein CASSSPPPAGLNTEAFF.

J is TRBJ1-6 and V is TRBV27; 7 nucleotides agree with TRBD1. This CDR3 is built from 15 residues. From germline, CDR1 is MNHEY and CDR2 SMNVEV (reference sequence). V lost 2 bases to trimming and J lost 9 bases; unmatched junction nucleotides: 7. In DNA, the CDR3 is TGTGCCAGCAGTTTACTGCAGGGGGTGGGTTCACCCCTCCACTTT. Translated, it gives CASSLLQGVGSPLHF.

Concerning this clone itself: Other DNA sequences from this sample encode an identical CDR3 as well. This chain links TRBV7-9 with TRBJ1-1, with 7 bases matching TRBD1. CDR3 length: 13 residues. J lost 1 base, V lost 7 bases, and 3 bases had no gene match. Germline loops: CDR1 SEHNR, CDR2 FQNEAQ (reference sequence). CDR3 nucleotide sequence: TGTGCCAGCACGGGGACAGCGAACACTGAAGCTTTCTTT. The encoded protein is CASTGTANTEAFF. Full variable domain (outside the CDR3, taken from reference TRBV7-9 and TRBJ1-1): DTGVSQNPRHKITKRGQNVTFRCDPISEHNRLYWYRQTLGQGPEFLTYFQNEAQLEKSRLLSDRFSAERPKGSFSTLEIQRTEQGDSAMYLCASTGTANTEAFFGQGTRLTVV.

The gene calls are TRBV12-3 or TRBV12-4 and TRBJ1-4; no clear D. Trimming left V 2 bases short and J 8 bases short, with 9 bases between. This CDR3 region has 13 residues. This chain's CDR3 is CASSLSGWEKLFF. The CDR3 DNA is TGTGCCAGCAGTTTATCGGGGTGGGAAAAACTGTTTTTT.